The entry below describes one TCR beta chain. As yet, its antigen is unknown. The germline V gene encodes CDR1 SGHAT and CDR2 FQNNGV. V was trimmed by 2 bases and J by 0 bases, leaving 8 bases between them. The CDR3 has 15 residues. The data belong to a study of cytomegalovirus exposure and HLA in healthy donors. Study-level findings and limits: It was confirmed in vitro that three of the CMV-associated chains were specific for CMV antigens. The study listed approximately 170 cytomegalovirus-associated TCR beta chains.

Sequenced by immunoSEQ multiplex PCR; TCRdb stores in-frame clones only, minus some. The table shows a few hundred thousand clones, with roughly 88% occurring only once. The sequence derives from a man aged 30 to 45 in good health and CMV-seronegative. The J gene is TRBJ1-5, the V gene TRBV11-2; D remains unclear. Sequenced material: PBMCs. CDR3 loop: CASSLQAHSNQPQHF. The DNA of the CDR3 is TGTGCCAGCAGCTTACAGGCCCATAGCAATCAGCCCCAGCATTTT.